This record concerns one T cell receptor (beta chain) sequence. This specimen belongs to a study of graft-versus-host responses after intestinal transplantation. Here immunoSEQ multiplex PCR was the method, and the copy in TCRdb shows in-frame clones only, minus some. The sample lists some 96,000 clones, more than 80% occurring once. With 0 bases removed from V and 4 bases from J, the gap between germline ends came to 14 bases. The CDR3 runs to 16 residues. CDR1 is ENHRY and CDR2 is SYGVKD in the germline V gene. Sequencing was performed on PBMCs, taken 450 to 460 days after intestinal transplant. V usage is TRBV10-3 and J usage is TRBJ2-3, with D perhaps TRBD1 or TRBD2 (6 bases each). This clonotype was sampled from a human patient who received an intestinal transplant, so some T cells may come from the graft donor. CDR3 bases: TGTGCCATCAGTGAGTCTGCCGGGGGCGAGGCAGATACGCAGTATTTT. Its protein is CAISESAGGEADTQYF.